These 6 T cell receptor beta chains share one sample of origin, sequenced in a study of control samples from healthy donors and cancer patients. Produced via immunoSEQ multiplex PCR; TCRdb's table is partial and in-frame only. The data contain about 110,000 clones, roughly 90% of them singletons. The specimen sequenced was PBMCs. The receptors stem from an older woman with lung cancer.

The V gene is TRBV5-1, the J gene TRBJ2-3, with 7 bases that match TRBD1. V shed 5 bases, J shed 2 bases, and the junction held 5 bases outside the gene matches. This CDR3 region has 14 residues. Germline CDR1 reads SGHRS; CDR2 reads YFSETQ. CDR3 residues: CASRPGQVTDTQYF. The CDR3 DNA follows: TGCGCCAGCAGACCTGGACAGGTCACAGATACGCAGTATTTT.

The chain combines TRBV5-6 with TRBJ1-5; D is undetermined. The V end lost 2 bases, the J end lost 5 bases, and 11 bases lay between the germline ends. The CDR3 runs to 14 residues. The germline V gene has CDR1 SGHDT and CDR2 YYEEEE. CDR3 residues: CASSLGVGYQPQHF. The DNA of the CDR3 is TGTGCCAGCAGCTTAGGCGTGGGGTATCAGCCCCAGCATTTT.

The chain recombines TRBV16 with TRBJ2-5; 7 bases align to TRBD2. Looked up from germline, CDR1 is KGHSY and CDR2 is FQNENV. J was trimmed by 1 base and V by 0 bases; bases with no gene match: 5. The CDR3 runs 16 residues. CDR3 sequence: CASSQSSSGSQETQYF. The CDR3 DNA reads as TGTGCCAGCAGCCAATCGTCTAGCGGTTCCCAAGAGACCCAGTACTTC.

The genes are TRBV6-5 and TRBJ1-6; D is ambiguous. CDR1 is MNHEY, CDR2 SVGAGI, per germline. Between the trimmed V and J ends, which lost 0 bases and 9 bases, there was a span of 12 bases. The CDR3 is 15 residues long. The CDR3 nucleotides read TGTGCCAGCAGTTACTCGCCATCCCCGGGTTCACCCCTCCACTTT. This sequence encodes CASSYSPSPGSPLHF.

This sequence joins TRBV6-5 and TRBJ2-7; 8 bases line up with TRBD2. Germline trimming cut 8 bases from V and 6 bases from J; bases unmatched to any gene: 9. The CDR3 loop spans 13 amino acids. Germline V CDR1 and CDR2: MNHEY, SVGAGI. CDR3 residues: CASLSAGASEQYF. The CDR3, as DNA: TGTGCCAGCCTGTCAGCGGGAGCCTCCGAGCAGTACTTC.

V gene TRBV7-9 combines with J gene TRBJ2-7; 7 bases fit TRBD1. V shed 5 bases, J shed 2 bases, and the junction held 12 bases outside the gene matches. The CDR3 totals 16 residues. In germline, CDR1 is SEHNR, CDR2 FQNEAQ (reference sequence). CDR3 loop: CASSPGTVNSAYEQYF. In DNA form, the CDR3 reads TGTGCCAGCAGCCCCGGGACAGTCAATAGTGCCTACGAGCAGTACTTC.